Reported below is one T cell receptor beta chain. This entry belongs to a study of blood T cell repertoires in COVID-19. At the level of the study: Acute-phase and convalescent COVID-19 samples originated in the United States, Italy and Spain. T cells, B-cell-depleted T cells, or PBMCs provided the cDNA or gDNA that served as material.

Authors' methods: Reference gene primer amplification in the assay estimated nucleated cell counts. TCRdb's table, derived via immunoSEQ multiplex PCR, lists solely in-frame clones and lacks some. V, J and clone size reflect that table, while D and trimming were determined from the DNA. This sample has 80,000 or so clones, with around nine tenths found just once. This receptor was taken from a woman aged 60-75 years with acute or convalescent COVID-19. The sequenced sample consisted of peripheral blood.

The CDR3 spells CASSRGDQPQHF. CDR3 nucleotide sequence: TGTGCCAGCAGCCGGGGGGATCAGCCCCAGCATTTT. The V gene is TRBV7-9, the J gene TRBJ1-5, with a weak D call TRBD1 (5 bases). The V end lost 5 bases, the J end lost 5 bases, and 7 bases lay between the germline ends. The CDR3 spans 12 residues. Germline-derived CDR1 and CDR2 are SEHNR and FQNEAQ (reference sequence).